These 28 T cell receptor beta chains were sequenced from one sample in a study of cytomegalovirus exposure and HLA in healthy donors. A multiplex PCR was run with 60 Vbeta primers and 13 Jbeta primers. Sequenced by immunoSEQ multiplex PCR; TCRdb stores in-frame clones only, minus some. The repertoire holds more than 95,000 clones, with approximately 78% as singletons. The sample consisted of PBMCs. These receptors originate from a woman aged 40 to 55 in good health and CMV-seronegative.

J is TRBJ2-7 and V is TRBV19; a weak D match, TRBD1 (5 bases). The germline V and J ends were trimmed by 5 bases and 2 bases, with 16 bases remaining between them. The V gene's germline CDR1 is LNHDA and CDR2 SQIVND (reference sequence). The CDR3 is 15 amino acids. The CDR3 DNA sequence: TGTGCCAGTAGTCCGGGTAGGGGCAGCGCCTACGAGCAGTACTTC. Translated: CASSPGRGSAYEQYF.

The rearrangement joins TRBV6-6 to TRBJ1-2, with D unclear. CDR1 and CDR2 (germline): MNHNY, SVGAGI (reference sequence). The CDR3 consists of 14 residues. Trimming removed 2 bases from V and 4 bases from J, with 11 bases in between. CDR3 loop: CASSYRGSSYGYTF. DNA for the CDR3: TGTGCCAGCAGTTACCGCGGGTCATCCTATGGCTACACCTTC.

The chain carries TRBV6-1 and TRBJ2-2, with 10 bases identical to TRBD1. CDR1 MNHNS and CDR2 SASEGT come from the germline V gene. The CDR3 length is 14 residues. J lost 3 bases, V lost 8 bases, and 3 bases had no gene match. In DNA form, the CDR3 reads TGTGCCAGCGGGACAGGGGCTGACACCGGGGAGCTGTTTTTT. It specifies CASGTGADTGELFF.

The CDR3: CATSSERLAGEETQYF. The CDR3, as DNA: TGTGCCACCAGCAGTGAAAGACTAGCGGGGGAAGAGACCCAGTACTTC. The chain links TRBV15 to TRBJ2-5, with 12 bases that match TRBD2. This CDR3 region has 16 residues. The germline V gene encodes CDR1 LNHNV and CDR2 YYDKDF (reference sequence). V gave up 3 bases and J gave up 3 bases; unmatched junction bases: 5.

This clone turned up a few times. V usage is TRBV5-1 and J usage is TRBJ1-1, with no clear D. There are 12 residues in the CDR3. CDR1 is SGHRS, CDR2 YFSETQ, per germline. Trimming removed 7 bases from V and 1 base from J, with 8 bases in between. The CDR3 spells CASGAANTEAFF. CDR3 sequence (DNA): TGCGCCAGCGGTGCGGCGAACACTGAAGCTTTCTTT.

This chain connects TRBV28 to TRBJ2-1; no clear D gene. V was trimmed by 2 bases and J by 0 bases, leaving 8 bases between them. Germline V CDR1 and CDR2: MDHEN, SYDVKM. The length of the CDR3 is 15 residues. CDR3 residues: CASSLAESSYNEQFF. The CDR3 nucleotides read TGTGCCAGCAGTTTAGCGGAGAGCTCCTACAATGAGCAGTTCTTC.

The V call is TRBV28, the J call TRBJ1-5; D perhaps matches TRBD1 (6 bases). Trimming removed 3 bases from V and 5 bases from J, with 8 bases in between. CDR3 length equals 13 residues. Germline V gene sequence: CDR1 MDHEN, CDR2 SYDVKM. DNA of the CDR3: TGTGCCAGCAGTTTGCCAGGGGATCAGCCCCAGCATTTT. Encoded protein: CASSLPGDQPQHF.

The chain joins TRBV19 to TRBJ2-3, with 7 positions matching TRBD2. The CDR3 runs to 15 residues. Germline V lookup: CDR1 LNHDA, CDR2 SQIVND (reference sequence). Unmatched junction bases numbered 9, after V lost 5 bases and J lost 4 bases. CDR3 sequence: CASSLLGGSADTQYF. The CDR3 coding sequence is TGTGCCAGTAGTCTCCTGGGCGGGAGTGCAGATACGCAGTATTTT.

V usage is TRBV30 and J usage is TRBJ1-1; 8 nucleotides align to TRBD1. Germline V lookup: CDR1 GTSNPN, CDR2 SVGIG (reference sequence). This CDR3 spans 13 amino acids. V was pared by 4 bases and J by 4 bases, with 5 bases of the junction left unmatched. The CDR3 here is CAWNRDRGTEAFF. Here the CDR3 DNA reads TGTGCCTGGAACCGCGACAGGGGCACTGAAGCTTTCTTT.

This chain uses TRBV4-3 with TRBJ2-2, with D possibly being TRBD2 (5 bases). Germline assignment: CDR1 LGHNA and CDR2 YSLEER. This CDR3 contains 15 residues. V was clipped by 4 bases and J by 3 bases, with 12 bases between them. In DNA form, the CDR3 reads TGCGCCAGCAGCCCCGGACTTGTGTACACCGGGGAGCTGTTTTTT. As protein: CASSPGLVYTGELFF.

Here the CDR3 reads CASSQDRLFEAFF. DNA of the CDR3: TGTGCCAGCAGCCAAGACAGGCTCTTTGAAGCTTTCTTT. The chain is built from TRBV5-4 and TRBJ1-1; D perhaps matches TRBD1 (6 bases). The CDR3 loop spans 13 amino acids. Trimming took off 4 bases at V and 7 bases at J, with 14 bases between the two ends. The germline V gene has CDR1 SGHNT and CDR2 YYREEE (reference sequence).

The rearrangement links TRBV11-2 to TRBJ1-1; D call uncertain. This CDR3 is 13 amino acids long. From germline, CDR1 is SGHAT and CDR2 FQNNGV. Trimming pared 3 bases from V and 1 base from J, leaving 6 bases between. The CDR3: CASSFRGNTEAFF. The CDR3 bases are TGTGCCAGCAGCTTTCGGGGGAACACTGAAGCTTTCTTT.

A single count supports this clone. CDR3 in amino acids: CSVRGLAGDYWGNEQFF. CDR3 coding DNA: TGCAGCGTCCGCGGACTAGCGGGCGACTATTGGGGAAATGAGCAGTTCTTC. The chain combines TRBV29-1 with TRBJ2-1; the match to TRBD2 covers 11 bases. The CDR3 length is 17 residues. The germline CDR1 and CDR2 sequences are SQVTM and ANQGSEA. V lost 6 bases to trimming and J lost 7 bases; unmatched junction nucleotides: 17.

This chain uses TRBV7-3 with TRBJ2-3; 7 bases are a match to TRBD1. The CDR3 loop spans 12 amino acids. Germline V gene data show CDR1 as SGHTA and CDR2 as FQGTGA. Losses at the gene ends were 5 bases for V and 10 bases for J; bases not matched to a gene: 6. CDR3 loop: CASSHNRGAQYF. The CDR3 DNA sequence: TGTGCCAGCAGCCATAACAGGGGTGCGCAGTATTTT.

The chain combines TRBV6-5 with TRBJ2-7, with 7 nucleotides matching TRBD2. Looked up from germline, CDR1 is MNHEY and CDR2 is SVGAGI. The ends lost 1 base at V and 7 bases at J; junction bases unmatched: 7. The CDR3 is 14 amino acids. CDR3 DNA: TGTGCCAGCAGTTACTTGTCCGGGAGGCTTGAGCAGTACTTC. Translation: CASSYLSGRLEQYF.

The J gene is TRBJ1-2, the V gene TRBV28; no definite D call. The length of the CDR3 is 12 residues. The V gene's germline CDR1 is MDHEN and CDR2 SYDVKM. Trimming removed 3 bases at V and 5 bases at J, with 7 bases between. CDR3 coding DNA: TGTGCCAGCAGTTTGGCGGGGTATGGCTACACCTTC. Translation gives CASSLAGYGYTF.

This chain connects TRBV11-2 to TRBJ2-7, with 8 bases lining up with TRBD2. From germline, CDR1 is SGHAT and CDR2 FQNNGV. Trimming took 1 base from V and 5 from J; bases not matched to a gene: 4. This CDR3 comprises 14 residues. CDR3 sequence (DNA): TGTGCCAGCAGCTTAGTTGCGGGAGGTGACGAGCAGTACTTC. Its translation is CASSLVAGGDEQYF.

This clone was found once. The chain couples TRBV4-3 to TRBJ1-2; the match to TRBD1 covers 8 bases. With 4 bases clipped from V and 5 bases from J, the junction kept 6 bases outside the gene matches. Germline CDR1 reads LGHNA; CDR2 reads YSLEER. The CDR3 loop spans 14 amino acids. In DNA form, the CDR3 reads TGCGCCAGCAGCCCACCGGACAGGGCGTATGGCTACACCTTC. Translated, it gives CASSPPDRAYGYTF.

Turning to this clone: The same CDR3 also results from other DNA sequences found in this sample. V and J are TRBV30 and TRBJ2-7; D remains unclear. V shed 0 bases and J shed 3 bases, with 6 bases lying between them. The germline CDR1 and CDR2 sequences are GTSNPN and SVGIG (reference sequence). The CDR3 has 12 amino acids. The DNA for the CDR3 is TGTGCCTGGAGTGTACTTGGCTACGAGCAGTACTTC. Its protein product is CAWSVLGYEQYF.

The rearrangement links TRBV27 to TRBJ1-1; TRBD1 agrees at 9 bases. The V gene's germline CDR1 is MNHEY and CDR2 SMNVEV (reference sequence). With 5 bases clipped from V and 1 base from J, the junction kept 5 bases outside the gene matches. The CDR3 covers 15 residues. In nucleotides, the CDR3 is TGTGCCAGCAGTCGGACAGGGGCCCCGAACACTGAAGCTTTCTTT. Protein sequence: CASSRTGAPNTEAFF.

The V gene is TRBV7-9, the J gene TRBJ1-2, with D possibly matching TRBD1 (6 bases). Trimming removed 5 bases at V and 14 bases at J, with 15 bases between. The CDR3 has 11 residues. Germline CDR1 SEHNR, CDR2 FQNEAQ (reference sequence). Here the CDR3 DNA reads TGTGCCAGCAGCCGACGGGGGGCTGGGACCTTC. Its protein is CASSRRGAGTF.

This sequence joins TRBV20-1 and TRBJ2-7; D call uncertain. CDR1 and CDR2 (germline): DFQATT, SNEGSKA (reference sequence). Trimming removed 6 bases at V and 3 bases at J, with 6 bases between. This CDR3 comprises 10 residues. The DNA for the CDR3 is TGCAGTGCGATTAGCTACGAGCAGTACTTC. It specifies CSAISYEQYF.

The J gene is TRBJ1-2, the V gene TRBV19; D unclear. V gave up 9 bases and J gave up 0 bases, with 20 bases separating them. In germline, CDR1 is LNHDA, CDR2 SQIVND (reference sequence). This CDR3 spans 16 amino acids. The CDR3 DNA sequence: TGTGCCAGCCGGCCGCCCGGCAGGTCGGCTAACTATGGCTACACCTTC. Translated: CASRPPGRSANYGYTF.

This clone has a single count. The chain uses TRBV28 and TRBJ1-3; no clear D gene. V was shortened by 1 base and J by 0 bases, with 7 bases between the two germline ends. The CDR3 is made up of 15 amino acids. Germline V lookup: CDR1 MDHEN, CDR2 SYDVKM. The CDR3 nucleotides read TGTGCCAGCAGTTTATACGGGAGCTCTGGAAACACCATATATTTT. It specifies CASSLYGSSGNTIYF.

The V gene is TRBV7-2, the J gene TRBJ2-1; TRBD1 agrees at 9 bases. Germline V gene data show CDR1 as SGHTA and CDR2 as FQGNSA. V shed 4 bases and J 7 bases; nucleotides not matched to a gene: 5. CDR3 length equals 14 residues. The chain's CDR3 is CASSWMTGGNEQFF. For the CDR3, the DNA is TGTGCCAGCAGCTGGATGACAGGGGGTAATGAGCAGTTCTTC. The entire variable domain, with the rest obtained from reference TRBV7-2 and TRBJ2-1, is as follows: GAGVSQSPSNKVTEKGKDVELRCDPISGHTALYWYRQSLGQGLEFLIYFQGNSAPDKSGLPSDRFSAERTGGSVSTLTIQRTQQEDSAVYLCASSWMTGGNEQFFGPGTRLTVL.

This sequence joins TRBV14 and TRBJ2-3, with D maybe TRBD1 (5 bases). CDR1 SGHDN and CDR2 FVKESK come from the germline V gene. The CDR3 sequence is 15 residues long. The V and J ends lost 5 bases and 2 bases respectively, with 14 bases between them. The CDR3 here is CASSLGPRSTDTQYF. CDR3 coding DNA: TGTGCCAGCAGCTTGGGGCCACGTTCCACAGATACGCAGTATTTT.

J is TRBJ1-1 and V is TRBV7-9; 9 bases fit TRBD1. Trimming removed 6 bases from V and 9 bases from J; junction bases left unmatched: 5. The CDR3 runs 12 residues. CDR1 and CDR2 from the germline V gene are SEHNR and FQNEAQ (reference sequence). CDR3 amino acids: CASSQTGGKAFF. The CDR3 DNA reads as TGTGCCAGCAGTCAGACAGGGGGTAAAGCTTTCTTT.

The rearrangement links TRBV7-2 to TRBJ2-5, with no clear D. Trimming stripped 2 bases from V and 1 base from J, with 8 bases between. The CDR3 spans 14 residues. Germline CDR1 reads SGHTA; CDR2 reads FQGNSA. Here the CDR3 DNA reads TGTGCCAGCAGCTTACTGGCCACCCAAGAGACCCAGTACTTC. Translation: CASSLLATQETQYF.